The rows below give T cell receptor beta chains drawn from one sample of a study of T-cell reconstitution after alpha-beta-depleted transplantation in children. TCRdb independently ran MiXCR on the PCR reads; one entry per CDR3 protein. The top ten hold 5.1% of the sample, which has approximately 250,000 distinct CDR3 sequences, 9% to 10% seen once. Here the sequenced sample was PBMCs from the stem cell graft donor, taken from the stem cell graft. The receptors originated from a human donor who donated a stem cell graft to a child with SCID. CDR3s include the opening cysteine and the closing phenylalanine or tryptophan. The order of the fields is CDR3 DNA, CDR3 protein, CDR3 length, V gene, J gene, clone size, D gene. A D gene is named only where the DNA matches it firmly. Clone size is shown for a subset of rows, as once, few, many or a class of expanded clone.

DNA: TGTGCCAGCAGCTTTTGGGGAGGCGATGAAAAACTGTTTTTT
CDR3: CASSFWGGDEKLFF
length: 14
V: TRBV11-2
J: TRBJ1-4
size: -
D: -

DNA: TGCGCCAGCGCTCCTCCATCCTCCACCGGGACAGTAATGCGTGGCTACACCTTC
CDR3: CASAPPSSTGTVMRGYTF
length: 18
V: TRBV10-2
J: TRBJ1-2
size: many
D: TRBD1

DNA: TGTGCCAGCAGCTTAGGCGGGGGATGGCGGATATCGAACACCGGGGAGCTGTTTTTT
CDR3: CASSLGGGWRISNTGELFF
length: 19
V: TRBV7-9
J: TRBJ2-2
size: many
D: TRBD2

DNA: TGCAGTGCTAGAGATCCTAGCGGGGGTACCTACGAGCAGTACTTC
CDR3: CSARDPSGGTYEQYF
length: 15
V: TRBV20-1
J: TRBJ2-7
size: many
D: TRBD2

DNA: TGCGCCAGCAGCTTGACGGACGGAACCTACAATGAGCAGTTCTTC
CDR3: CASSLTDGTYNEQFF
length: 15
V: TRBV5-1
J: TRBJ2-1
size: many
D: -

DNA: TGTGCCATCAGTACAGGGGTAGAGGAGCAGTACTTC
CDR3: CAISTGVEEQYF
length: 12
V: TRBV10-3
J: TRBJ2-7
size: few
D: TRBD1

DNA: TGTGCCATCGAACAGGGGGGCTACACCTTC
CDR3: CAIEQGGYTF
length: 10
V: TRBV2
J: TRBJ1-2
size: many
D: TRBD1

DNA: TGCAGTGCTAGAGATCCAGCGGGGGGCCCGCAAGAGACCCAGTACTTC
CDR3: CSARDPAGGPQETQYF
length: 16
V: TRBV20-1
J: TRBJ2-5
size: many
D: TRBD2

DNA: TGTGCCGTCGGGAGGAGGGCCAAAAACATTCAGTACTTC
CDR3: CAVGRRAKNIQYF
length: 13
V: TRBV28
J: TRBJ2-4
size: many
D: TRBD2

DNA: TGTGCCAGCAGTACGCGGGGGTTCAATGAGCAGTTCTTC
CDR3: CASSTRGFNEQFF
length: 13
V: TRBV2
J: TRBJ2-1
size: many
D: TRBD2

DNA: TGTGCCAGCAGTCAAGGACTAGCGGGGGGTGGGGAGACCCAGTACTTC
CDR3: CASSQGLAGGGETQYF
length: 16
V: TRBV12-3/TRBV12-4
J: TRBJ2-5
size: -
D: TRBD2

DNA: TGCAGTGTTATCGCGGAGACCCAGTACTTC
CDR3: CSVIAETQYF
length: 10
V: TRBV20-1
J: TRBJ2-5
size: many
D: -

DNA: TGTGCCAGCAGTCAAACACCTACGTCCCCAGGGAGAGGAGCCAAAAACATTCAGTACTTC
CDR3: CASSQTPTSPGRGAKNIQYF
length: 20
V: TRBV2
J: TRBJ2-4
size: many
D: -

DNA: TGTGCCAGCAGCCCTAGGGGACAGATTCAGTACTTC
CDR3: CASSPRGQIQYF
length: 12
V: TRBV3-1
J: TRBJ2-4
size: many
D: TRBD1

DNA: TGTGCCAGTAGTGCAAACCGGGACTACGAGCAGTACTTC
CDR3: CASSANRDYEQYF
length: 13
V: TRBV19
J: TRBJ2-7
size: many
D: -

DNA: TGTGCCAGCTCACCAATGGTGAACACTGAAGCTTTCTTT
CDR3: CASSPMVNTEAFF
length: 13
V: TRBV18
J: TRBJ1-1
size: many
D: -

DNA: TGTGCCTGCTGTTTAGGGCAGGGGAAAGGGCTAACCAAAAACATTCAGTACTTC
CDR3: CACCLGQGKGLTKNIQYF
length: 18
V: TRBV12-3/TRBV12-4
J: TRBJ2-4
size: few
D: -

DNA: TGCGCCAGCAGCTTTATCGCTGGGGCGGGGACCACTGAAGCTTTCTTT
CDR3: CASSFIAGAGTTEAFF
length: 16
V: TRBV5-1
J: TRBJ1-1
size: many
D: -

DNA: TGCAGTGCTCCTACAAGAAACACTGAAGCTTTCTTT
CDR3: CSAPTRNTEAFF
length: 12
V: TRBV20-1
J: TRBJ1-1
size: many
D: -

DNA: TGTGCCAGCAGTTTCGTTACGGGGGTGATAGGCGAGCAGTTCTTC
CDR3: CASSFVTGVIGEQFF
length: 15
V: TRBV12-3/TRBV12-4
J: TRBJ2-1
size: many
D: -

DNA: TGTGCCAGCAGTTCAACTTACCCGGGACACGGGACGAACACTGAAGCTTTCTTT
CDR3: CASSSTYPGHGTNTEAFF
length: 18
V: TRBV11-1
J: TRBJ1-1
size: -
D: -

DNA: TGTGCCAGCAGTGAAGGCAGACGCGGCTACACCTTC
CDR3: CASSEGRRGYTF
length: 12
V: TRBV6-1
J: TRBJ1-2
size: many
D: -